This TCR beta chain was observed in a study of T cell responses to AZD1222 COVID-19 vaccine. Overall study findings and caveats: Nearly half of spike-specific TCRs reportedly go after variant regions that carry no mutations. Sampling that yielded the repertoires occurred only after the peak T cell response.

CDR1 SGHRS and CDR2 YFSETQ come from the germline V gene. This CDR3 is 14 amino acids long. Unmatched junction bases numbered 4, after V lost 4 bases and J lost 5 bases. The assay was immunoSEQ multiplex PCR, and TCRdb's table has in-frame clones only and misses some. This sample has about 110,000 clones, with 70% to 90% found just once. About this clone: Its antigen is still unknown.

This sequence was found in an adult who received the AZD1222 COVID-19 vaccine. The chain recombines TRBV5-1 with TRBJ2-7; 12 bases fit TRBD2. The material was peripheral blood, obtained 28 days after the second AZD1222 dose. CDR3: CASSPLAGGDEQYF. For the CDR3, the DNA is TGCGCCAGCAGCCCTCTAGCGGGGGGGGACGAGCAGTACTTC.